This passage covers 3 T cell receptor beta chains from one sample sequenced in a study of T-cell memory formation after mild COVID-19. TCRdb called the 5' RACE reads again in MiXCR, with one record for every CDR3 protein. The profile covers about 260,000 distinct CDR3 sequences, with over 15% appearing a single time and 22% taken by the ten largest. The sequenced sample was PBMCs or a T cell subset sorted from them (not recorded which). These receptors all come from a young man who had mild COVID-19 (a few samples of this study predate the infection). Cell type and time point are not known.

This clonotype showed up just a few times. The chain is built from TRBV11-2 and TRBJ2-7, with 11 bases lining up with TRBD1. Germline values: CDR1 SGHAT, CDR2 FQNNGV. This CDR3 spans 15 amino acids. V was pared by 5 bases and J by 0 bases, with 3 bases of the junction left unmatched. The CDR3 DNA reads TGTGCCAGCAGCCTGGGGACAGGGGGCTCCTACGAGCAGTACTTC. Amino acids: CASSLGTGGSYEQYF.

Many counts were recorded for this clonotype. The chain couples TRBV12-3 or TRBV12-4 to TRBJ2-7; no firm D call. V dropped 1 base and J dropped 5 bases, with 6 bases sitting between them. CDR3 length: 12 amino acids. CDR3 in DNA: TGTGCCAGCAGTTTAGTCCCGGACGAGCAGTACTTC. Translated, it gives CASSLVPDEQYF.

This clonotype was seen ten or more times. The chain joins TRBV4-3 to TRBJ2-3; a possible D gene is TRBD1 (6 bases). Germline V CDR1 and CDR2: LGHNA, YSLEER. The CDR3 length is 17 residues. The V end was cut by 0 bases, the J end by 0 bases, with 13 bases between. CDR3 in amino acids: CASSQDWSTGSTDTQYF. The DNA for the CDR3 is TGCGCCAGCAGCCAAGATTGGTCGACAGGCAGCACAGATACGCAGTATTTT.